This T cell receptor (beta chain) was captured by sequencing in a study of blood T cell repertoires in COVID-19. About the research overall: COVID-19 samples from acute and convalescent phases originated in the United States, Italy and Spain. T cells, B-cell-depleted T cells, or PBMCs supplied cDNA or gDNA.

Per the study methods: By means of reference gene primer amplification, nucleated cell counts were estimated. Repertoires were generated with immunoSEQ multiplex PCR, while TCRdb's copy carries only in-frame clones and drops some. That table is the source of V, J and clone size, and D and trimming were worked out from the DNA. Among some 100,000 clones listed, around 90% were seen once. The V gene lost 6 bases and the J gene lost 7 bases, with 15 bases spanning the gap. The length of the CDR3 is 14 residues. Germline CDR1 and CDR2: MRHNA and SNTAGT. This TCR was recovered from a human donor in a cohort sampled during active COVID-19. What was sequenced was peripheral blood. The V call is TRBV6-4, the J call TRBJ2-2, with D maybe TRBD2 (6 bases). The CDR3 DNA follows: TGTGCCAGCAGCAAGAGACTAGGCGGCGGGGAGCTGTTTTTT. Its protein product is CASSKRLGGGELFF.